The next 3 T cell receptor beta chains were all read from a single sample in a study of breast tumors, draining lymph nodes, adjacent tissues. Axillary draining lymph nodes of breast cancer patients supplied the node samples. TCRdb ran MiXCR on the multiplex PCR reads and lists one entry per CDR3 protein. Of 270,000 or so distinct CDR3 sequences listed, about 30% are singletons. Sequenced sample: axillary lymph node tissue. The receptors shown here come from a female donor with breast cancer. Some clones in this sample may be carry-over from other donors' samples.

This clonotype was seen a handful of times. The chain links TRBV30 to TRBJ2-7, with 9 bases matching TRBD2. J was trimmed by 0 bases and V by 8 bases; bases with no gene match: 11. The CDR3 contains 15 residues. Germline assignment: CDR1 GTSNPN and CDR2 SVGIG (reference sequence). This CDR3 reads CAGTIGTSTSYEQYF. CDR3 nucleotide sequence: TGTGCCGGGACGATAGGGACTAGCACCTCCTACGAGCAGTACTTC.

At least ten counts were recorded for this clonotype. The chain couples TRBV7-9 to TRBJ1-2, with TRBD1 matching 8 bases. This CDR3 is 12 amino acids long. The V segment lost 6 bases and the J segment 6 bases; nucleotides outside the gene matches: 3. Germline CDR1 reads SEHNR; CDR2 reads FQNEAQ (reference sequence). The CDR3 coding sequence is TGTGCCAGCAGGGGACAGGATCATGGCTACACCTTC. Its protein product is CASRGQDHGYTF.

This clonotype has just a few counts. The CDR3, as DNA: TGTGCCAGCTCACCCCAGGGACAAGGAACCTACGAGCAGTACTTC. Its protein is CASSPQGQGTYEQYF. The rearrangement links TRBV18 to TRBJ2-7; weak D call: TRBD1 (6 bases). Trimming removed 3 bases at V and 2 bases at J, with 14 bases between. Germline-derived CDR1 and CDR2 are KGHSH and LQKENI. This CDR3 is 15 amino acids long.